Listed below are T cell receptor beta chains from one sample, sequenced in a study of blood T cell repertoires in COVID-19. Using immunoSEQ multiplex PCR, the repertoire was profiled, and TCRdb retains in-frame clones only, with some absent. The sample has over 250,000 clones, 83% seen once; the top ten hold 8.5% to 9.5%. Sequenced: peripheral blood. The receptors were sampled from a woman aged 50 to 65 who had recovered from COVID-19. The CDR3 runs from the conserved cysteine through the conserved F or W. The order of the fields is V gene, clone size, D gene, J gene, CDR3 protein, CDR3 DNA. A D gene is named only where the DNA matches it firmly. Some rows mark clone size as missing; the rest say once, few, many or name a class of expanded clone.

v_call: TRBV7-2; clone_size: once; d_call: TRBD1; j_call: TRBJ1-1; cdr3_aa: CASSGDRGNTEAFF; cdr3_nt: TGTGCCAGCAGCGGTGACAGGGGAAACACTGAAGCTTTCTTT
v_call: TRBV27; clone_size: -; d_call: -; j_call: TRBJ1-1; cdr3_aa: CASSFSVYSNTEAFF; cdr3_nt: TGTGCCAGCAGTTTTTCGGTGTACTCGAACACTGAAGCTTTCTTT
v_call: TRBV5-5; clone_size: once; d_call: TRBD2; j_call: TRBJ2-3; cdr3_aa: CASSSPGLATDTQYF; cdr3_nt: TGTGCCAGCAGCTCCCCGGGACTAGCTACAGATACGCAGTATTTT
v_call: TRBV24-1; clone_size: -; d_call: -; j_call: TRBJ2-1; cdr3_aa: CATSAPGHSWFF; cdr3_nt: TGTGCCACCAGTGCCCCGGGACACAGTTGGTTCTTC
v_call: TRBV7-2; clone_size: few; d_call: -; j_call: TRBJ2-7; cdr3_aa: CASSARGGSYEQYF; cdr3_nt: TGTGCCAGCAGCGCGAGGGGGGGCTCCTACGAGCAGTACTTC
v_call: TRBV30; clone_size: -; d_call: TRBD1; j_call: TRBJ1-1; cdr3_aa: CAWSDYGTGNAEAFF; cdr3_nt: TGTGCCTGGAGTGACTACGGGACAGGGAATGCTGAAGCTTTCTTT
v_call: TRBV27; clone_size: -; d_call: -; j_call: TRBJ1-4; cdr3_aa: CASSFQGTNEKLFF; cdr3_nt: TGTGCCAGCAGTTTTCAGGGAACTAATGAAAAACTGTTTTTT
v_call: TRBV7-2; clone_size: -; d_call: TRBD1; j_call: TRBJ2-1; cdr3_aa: CASSLGDSPVYNEQFF; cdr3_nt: TGTGCCAGCAGCTTAGGGGACAGCCCCGTCTACAATGAGCAGTTCTTC
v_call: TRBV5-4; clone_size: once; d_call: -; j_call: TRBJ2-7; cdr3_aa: CASSLDSLPSYEQYF; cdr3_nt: TGTGCCAGCAGCTTGGACAGCCTCCCCTCCTACGAGCAGTACTTC
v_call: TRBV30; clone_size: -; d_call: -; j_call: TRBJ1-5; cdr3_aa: CAWSGRNQPQHF; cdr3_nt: TGTGCCTGGAGTGGCAGGAACCAGCCCCAGCATTTT
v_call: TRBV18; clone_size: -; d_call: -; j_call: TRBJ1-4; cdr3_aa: CASSGGESKLFF; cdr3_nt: TGTGCCAGCTCAGGGGGCGAGTCAAAACTGTTTTTT
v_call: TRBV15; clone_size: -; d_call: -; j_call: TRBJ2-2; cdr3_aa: CATSRAYTGELFF; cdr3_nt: TGTGCCACCAGCAGAGCTTACACCGGGGAGCTGTTTTTT
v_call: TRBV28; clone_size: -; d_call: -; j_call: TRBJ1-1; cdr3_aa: CASSYDREAFF; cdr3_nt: TGTGCCAGCAGTTACGACAGGGAAGCTTTCTTT
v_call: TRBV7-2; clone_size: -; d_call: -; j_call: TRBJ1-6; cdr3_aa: CASRQSSYNSPLHF; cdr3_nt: TGTGCCAGCAGACAGAGCTCCTATAATTCACCCCTCCACTTT